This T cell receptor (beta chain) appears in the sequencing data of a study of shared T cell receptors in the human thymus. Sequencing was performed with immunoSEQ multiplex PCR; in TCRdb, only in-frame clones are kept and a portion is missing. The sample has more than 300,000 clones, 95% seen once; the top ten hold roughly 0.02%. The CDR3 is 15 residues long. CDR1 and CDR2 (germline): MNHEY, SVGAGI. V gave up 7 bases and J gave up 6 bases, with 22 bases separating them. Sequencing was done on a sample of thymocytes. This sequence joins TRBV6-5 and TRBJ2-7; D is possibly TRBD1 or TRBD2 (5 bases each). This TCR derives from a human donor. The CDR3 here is CASIPAGTLRGEQYF. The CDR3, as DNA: TGTGCCAGCATCCCAGCCGGGACCCTAAGGGGCGAGCAGTACTTC.